The rows below give T cell receptor beta chains drawn from one sample of a study of CXCR3-negative and CXCR3-positive naive CD8 T cells. Following a re-call of the 5' RACE reads, TCRdb has one entry per CDR3 protein and lacks DNA. The table lists several thousand distinct CDR3 sequences. The material sequenced was naive CXCR3+ CD8+ T cells from blood. The receptors come from a human donor in good health. Some clones in this sample may be carry-over from other donors' samples. CDR3s include the opening cysteine and the closing phenylalanine or tryptophan. Each record gives: J gene, clone size, V gene, CDR3 length, CDR3 protein. Clone size is stated in some rows and not others, as once, few, many or a class when expanded.

J gene: TRBJ2-1; clone size: NA; V gene: TRBV2; CDR3 length: 13; CDR3 protein: CASSGIGVTEQFF
J gene: TRBJ2-1; clone size: NA; V gene: TRBV11-2; CDR3 length: 18; CDR3 protein: CASSLDSLAGLPYNEQFF
J gene: TRBJ2-7; clone size: NA; V gene: TRBV14; CDR3 length: 14; CDR3 protein: CASSLPDLSYEQYF
J gene: TRBJ2-1; clone size: medium-sized; V gene: TRBV29-1; CDR3 length: 15; CDR3 protein: CSVVRRAAVDNEQFF
J gene: TRBJ2-1; clone size: NA; V gene: TRBV7-2; CDR3 length: 12; CDR3 protein: CASSLAHNEQFF
J gene: TRBJ1-5; clone size: medium-sized; V gene: TRBV6-2/TRBV6-3; CDR3 length: 15; CDR3 protein: CASSLYAWDNQPQHF
J gene: TRBJ2-1; clone size: NA; V gene: TRBV29-1; CDR3 length: 13; CDR3 protein: CSVDVSSYNEQFF
J gene: TRBJ2-3; clone size: medium-sized; V gene: TRBV12-3/TRBV12-4; CDR3 length: 14; CDR3 protein: CASSLAGVARTQYF
J gene: TRBJ2-3; clone size: NA; V gene: TRBV6-6; CDR3 length: 17; CDR3 protein: CASSWTGTSSSTDTQYF
J gene: TRBJ1-2; clone size: medium-sized; V gene: TRBV7-8; CDR3 length: 12; CDR3 protein: CASSIGQNGYTF
J gene: TRBJ2-7; clone size: NA; V gene: TRBV7-9; CDR3 length: 15; CDR3 protein: CASSETSGRSYEQYF
J gene: TRBJ2-7; clone size: NA; V gene: TRBV12-3/TRBV12-4; CDR3 length: 12; CDR3 protein: CASSLGAYEQYF
J gene: TRBJ2-1; clone size: medium-sized; V gene: TRBV5-1; CDR3 length: 14; CDR3 protein: CASHQTSGSLEQFF
J gene: TRBJ2-7; clone size: NA; V gene: TRBV12-3/TRBV12-4; CDR3 length: 14; CDR3 protein: CASSPGTSGYEQYF
J gene: TRBJ2-1; clone size: NA; V gene: TRBV5-1; CDR3 length: 15; CDR3 protein: CASTPGTGNYNEQFF
J gene: TRBJ2-5; clone size: NA; V gene: TRBV4-1; CDR3 length: 13; CDR3 protein: CASSQGLSETQYF
J gene: TRBJ1-1; clone size: medium-sized; V gene: TRBV20-1; CDR3 length: 11; CDR3 protein: CSARPGTVAFF
J gene: TRBJ1-5; clone size: NA; V gene: TRBV5-1; CDR3 length: 13; CDR3 protein: CASSLGIDQPQHF
J gene: TRBJ2-7; clone size: NA; V gene: TRBV6-1; CDR3 length: 14; CDR3 protein: CASSEMDNSYEQYF
J gene: TRBJ2-7; clone size: NA; V gene: TRBV13; CDR3 length: 13; CDR3 protein: CASYVGQNYEQYF
J gene: TRBJ2-5; clone size: NA; V gene: TRBV29-1; CDR3 length: 11; CDR3 protein: CSVVLLGTQYF
J gene: TRBJ2-7; clone size: NA; V gene: TRBV29-1; CDR3 length: 12; CDR3 protein: CSVEIGAYEQYF
J gene: TRBJ2-7; clone size: medium-sized; V gene: TRBV3-1; CDR3 length: 11; CDR3 protein: CASSTSYEQYF
J gene: TRBJ2-5; clone size: medium-sized; V gene: TRBV3-1; CDR3 length: 18; CDR3 protein: CASSQDDGLAGLQETQYF
J gene: TRBJ2-1; clone size: NA; V gene: TRBV29-1; CDR3 length: 15; CDR3 protein: CSVRGTGPSYNEQFF
J gene: TRBJ2-5; clone size: medium-sized; V gene: TRBV28; CDR3 length: 15; CDR3 protein: CASSPPRTGDETQYF
J gene: TRBJ1-2; clone size: NA; V gene: TRBV12-3/TRBV12-4; CDR3 length: 14; CDR3 protein: CASSPGTGDYGYTF
J gene: TRBJ2-2; clone size: NA; V gene: TRBV28; CDR3 length: 15; CDR3 protein: CASKPRADLTGELFF
J gene: TRBJ2-1; clone size: NA; V gene: TRBV11-1; CDR3 length: 15; CDR3 protein: CTSTGPANAYNEQSF
J gene: TRBJ1-5; clone size: NA; V gene: TRBV19; CDR3 length: 12; CDR3 protein: CASKPGNQPQHF
J gene: TRBJ2-2; clone size: medium-sized; V gene: TRBV27; CDR3 length: 17; CDR3 protein: CASSFFGSRPWTGELFF
J gene: TRBJ2-5; clone size: NA; V gene: TRBV4-2; CDR3 length: 15; CDR3 protein: CASSQDLSSQETQYF
J gene: TRBJ2-7; clone size: medium-sized; V gene: TRBV20-1; CDR3 length: 11; CDR3 protein: CSAERGMEQYF